A single sample is the source of the 11 T cell receptor beta chains below, sequenced in a study of cytomegalovirus exposure and HLA in healthy donors. Assay: immunoSEQ multiplex PCR; the TCRdb copy retains only in-frame clones and omits some. The table records about 120,000 clones, about 88% of them present only once. Source material: PBMCs. The receptors stem from a woman between 18 and 30 years old in good health and CMV-seronegative.

The chain is built from TRBV5-5 and TRBJ1-4, with D possibly being TRBD1 (6 bases). Trimming stripped 0 bases from V and 7 bases from J, with 13 bases between. The length of the CDR3 is 15 residues. Germline CDR1 reads SGHKS; CDR2 reads YYEKEE (reference sequence). The CDR3 region is CASSLDWTVTEKLFF. The CDR3 DNA reads TGTGCCAGCAGCTTGGATTGGACAGTAACTGAAAAACTGTTTTTT.

The chain is built from TRBV5-1 and TRBJ2-2; 9 bases are a match to TRBD1. V gave up 5 bases and J gave up 3 bases; unmatched junction bases: 5. There are 15 residues in the CDR3. Germline-derived CDR1 and CDR2 are SGHRS and YFSETQ. This CDR3 reads CASSERTGDTGELFF. The CDR3 region has the DNA TGCGCCAGCAGTGAACGGACAGGGGACACCGGGGAGCTGTTTTTT.

The rearrangement joins TRBV18 to TRBJ1-2; possible D gene TRBD1, 5 bases. Looked up from germline, CDR1 is KGHSH and CDR2 is LQKENI. This CDR3 comprises 13 residues. V lost 5 bases and J 8 bases, leaving 15 bases between the germline ends. The CDR3 nucleotides are TGTGCCAGCTCATTGGGTGCAGGGCAAGGCTACACCTTC. Protein sequence: CASSLGAGQGYTF.

This clone was counted only a few times. The genes are TRBV6-1 and TRBJ2-7; 7 bases match TRBD2. The CDR3 consists of 13 residues. CDR1 and CDR2 (germline): MNHNS, SASEGT. The V segment lost 8 bases and the J segment 2 bases; nucleotides outside the gene matches: 6. CDR3: CASALADTYEQYF. The DNA for the CDR3 is TGTGCCAGCGCGCTAGCGGATACCTACGAGCAGTACTTC.

The chain employs TRBV6-5 and TRBJ1-5; 7 bases line up with TRBD1. Germline V lookup: CDR1 MNHEY, CDR2 SVGAGI. Trimming cost V 5 bases and J 3 bases; bases outside gene matches: 4. The CDR3 contains 14 residues. CDR3 loop: CASSQGGLNQPQHF. Written as DNA, the CDR3 is TGTGCCAGCAGTCAAGGGGGCCTCAATCAGCCCCAGCATTTT.

The V gene is TRBV2, the J gene TRBJ2-7; 7 nucleotides align to TRBD1. This CDR3 comprises 13 residues. The germline V gene has CDR1 SNHLY and CDR2 FYNNEI. V gave up 9 bases and J gave up 1 base; unmatched junction bases: 6. CDR3 amino acids: CARGQVESYEQYF. Here the CDR3 DNA reads TGTGCCAGAGGACAGGTGGAGTCCTACGAGCAGTACTTC.

The rearrangement links TRBV18 to TRBJ2-7; 8 bases fit TRBD1. The V gene end was trimmed by 5 bases and the J gene end by 2 bases; junction bases not matched to a gene: 8. This CDR3 is built from 15 residues. CDR1 and CDR2 from the germline V gene are KGHSH and LQKENI. CDR3 sequence (DNA): TGTGCCAGCTCAAAGTCAGGGGGCGCGGCCTACGAGCAGTACTTC. Translating it yields CASSKSGGAAYEQYF.

This chain connects TRBV4-1 to TRBJ2-7; 8 nucleotides agree with TRBD2. Germline V gives CDR1 MGHRA, CDR2 YSYEKL. Trimming removed 1 base from V and 1 base from J; junction bases left unmatched: 12. This CDR3 has 18 amino acids. The CDR3 DNA follows: TGCGCCAGCAGCCAAGGTGAATCCGACGGGGGGGAATCCTACGAGCAGTACTTC. Its protein is CASSQGESDGGESYEQYF.

The chain employs TRBV11-2 and TRBJ2-7, with TRBD2 as a possible D gene (6 bases). The CDR3 covers 14 residues. Trimming removed 5 bases from V and 1 base from J, with 12 bases in between. Germline assignment: CDR1 SGHAT and CDR2 FQNNGV. The CDR3 DNA follows: TGTGCCAGCAGCGTAGGTAGCGGATCCTACGAGCAGTACTTC. It codes for CASSVGSGSYEQYF.

The V and J genes are TRBV19 and TRBJ1-5; no definite D call. Trimming stripped 3 bases from V and 16 bases from J, with 22 bases between. The CDR3 runs 14 residues. Germline CDR1 reads LNHDA; CDR2 reads SQIVND (reference sequence). In DNA, the CDR3 is TGTGCCAGTAGTATCCTTCTCGGGTTCGCTCTTCAACATTTT. Its translation: CASSILLGFALQHF.

This clone came up once. The chain has TRBV7-8 and TRBJ2-5; 10 bases agree with TRBD1. CDR3 length: 15 residues. CDR1 and CDR2 (germline): SGHVS, FQNEAQ. J gave up 5 bases and V 1 base, and 4 bases lay outside the gene matches. In nucleotides, the CDR3 is TGTGCCAGCAGCTTAGTGGACAGGGGGAGGGAGACCCAGTACTTC. This gives the protein CASSLVDRGRETQYF.